This T cell receptor beta chain derives from a study of response to subunit inactivated influenza vaccine (dated by TCRdb to 2016 to 2018). Regarding the study in general: Deep quantitative T cell receptor repertoire profiling was used in the study to track responses to a trivalent subunit inactivated influenza vaccine.

Overall study results and their limits: It was suggested by the authors that each seasonal influenza vaccination may recruit only a limited number of new T cells.

As to this clonotype: The target of this receptor is not known. The record has no base qualities; no much larger clone is one base away.

Library preparation was by RT-PCR. The sequencing machine was an Illumina HiSeq 2500. The public reads were run again by TCRdb, first through fastp at Q25 and then through MiXCR, and only productive beta chains were kept. For every CDR3 protein sequence, its rows merge into one entry that carries the most common genes and DNA. Across this sample there are hundreds of thousands of distinct CDR3 sequences, with around 15% seen only once. The top ten constitute 6% to 9.5% of the sample. Including the terminal cysteine and phenylalanine, the CDR3 comprises 15 residues. Only the CDR3 DNA stays, 45 bases, in frame from base 1. CDR1 LGHNA and CDR2 YSLEER were looked up in the germline V gene. Trimming removed 0 bases from V and 9 bases from J, leaving 15 bases between the germline ends.

The sequence links TRBV4-3 to TRBJ2-1; no D gene can be assigned with confidence. This sample comprised PBMCs from blood, obtained around 15 days before vaccination. The receptor's source is a man in his fifties or sixties who received an inactivated influenza vaccine. Donor details come from another sample of the same person, matched by shared clones. The CDR3 amino acid sequence is: CASSQDYTLSGEQFF. The DNA sequence follows: TGCGCCAGCAGCCAAGACTACACCCTATCAGGTGAGCAGTTCTTC.